This TCR beta chain stems from a study of cytomegalovirus exposure and HLA in healthy donors. Study results and caveats: Judged likely to be a sequencing artifact was a cluster of highly shared sequence variants. Later genetic work tied a missense DCLRE1C variant to beta-chain V and J trimming. The productive fraction for most TCR beta V segments was about 90% or about 30% in an earlier analysis.

This CDR3 region has 15 residues. V lost 4 bases and J lost 3; bases outside the gene matches: 7. Germline-derived CDR1 and CDR2 are SEHNR and FQNEAQ (reference sequence). A multiplex PCR was run with 60 Vbeta primers and 13 Jbeta primers. Generated by immunoSEQ multiplex PCR, the TCRdb table keeps only in-frame clones and is missing some. The sample lists 150,000 to 200,000 clones, around four fifths occurring once. Comment on this clone: What it recognizes is unknown.

The sample comprised PBMCs. The gene calls are TRBV7-9 and TRBJ2-7, with TRBD1 matching 9 bases. This sequence originates from a man aged 18 to 30 in good health and CMV-seronegative. CDR3 region: CASSSHDRGGYEQYF. The CDR3 region has the DNA TGTGCCAGCAGCTCCCACGACAGGGGGGGCTACGAGCAGTACTTC.